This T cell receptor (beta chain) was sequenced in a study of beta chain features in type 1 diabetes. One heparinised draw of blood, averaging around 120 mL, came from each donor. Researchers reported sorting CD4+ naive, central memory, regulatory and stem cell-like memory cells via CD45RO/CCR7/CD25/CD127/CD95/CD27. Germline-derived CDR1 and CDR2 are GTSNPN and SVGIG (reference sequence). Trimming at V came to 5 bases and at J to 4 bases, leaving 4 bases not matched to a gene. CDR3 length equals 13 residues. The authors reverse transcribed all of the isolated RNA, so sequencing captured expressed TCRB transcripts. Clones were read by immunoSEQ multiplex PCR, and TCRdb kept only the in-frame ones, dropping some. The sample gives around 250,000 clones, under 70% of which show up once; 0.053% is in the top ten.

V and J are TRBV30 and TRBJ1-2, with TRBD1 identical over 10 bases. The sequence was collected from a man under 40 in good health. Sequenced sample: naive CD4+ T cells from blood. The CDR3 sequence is CAWGTGAGYGYTF. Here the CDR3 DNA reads TGTGCCTGGGGGACAGGGGCGGGCTATGGCTACACCTTC.